The 27 T cell receptor beta chains presented below share a single source sample, sequenced in a study of blood T cells in healthy people across ages (dated by TCRdb to between 2014 and 2017). Receptors were amplified or captured by 5' RACE. TCRdb shows the sequencer as Illumina HiSeq 2500. A second roughly 6 to 12 cycle PCR used a sample-barcoded 5' primer and a J-beta primer mix. The public sequencing data were trimmed at Q25 with fastp and processed into clonotypes with MiXCR by TCRdb, which kept only in-frame beta chains. Rows merge per CDR3 protein into single entries with the most common DNA and genes. In this sample the table shows 1.5 million to 1.8 million distinct CDR3 sequences, less than 45% of which occur a single time. Jointly, the top ten make up 4% of the sample. Specimen: blood. These receptors all stem from a woman aged 18-30 years in good health.

The chain uses TRBV7-9 and TRBJ2-7; weak D call: TRBD1 (6 bases). The CDR3 has 16 residues. Germline V gene data show CDR1 as SEHNR and CDR2 as FQNEAQ (reference sequence). The V end was cut by 4 bases, the J end by 10 bases, with 26 bases between. CDR3: CASSSQGRRAKNTQYF. CDR3 sequence (DNA): TGTGCCAGCAGCTCCCAGGGGCGCCGTGCCAAAAACACTCAGTACTTC.

The CDR3 coding sequence is TGTGCCATCAGACCGGGACAGGGCGTGAAGGATACGCAGTATTTT. Amino acid sequence: CAIRPGQGVKDTQYF. The gene calls are TRBV10-3 and TRBJ2-3, with TRBD1 matching 9 bases. Germline-derived CDR1 and CDR2 are ENHRY and SYGVKD. There are 15 residues in the CDR3. Trimming took 6 bases from V and 6 from J; bases not matched to a gene: 10.

This clonotype was counted a few times. The rearrangement uses TRBV2 and TRBJ2-7; D uncertain. CDR1 is SNHLY and CDR2 is FYNNEI in the germline V gene. V lost 4 bases and J 4 bases, leaving 11 bases between the germline ends. The CDR3 runs to 13 residues. CDR3 residues: CASSVPGRYEQYF. The CDR3 DNA is TGTGCCAGCAGTGTGCCGGGCCGATACGAGCAGTACTTC.

This clonotype was observed a handful of times. The CDR3 region has the DNA TGCAGTGCTCACCCCGGGGTTATAGATGGCTACACCTTC. Translated, it gives CSAHPGVIDGYTF. The chain is built from TRBV20-1 and TRBJ1-2; D remains unclear. V was shortened by 5 bases and J by 6 bases, with 16 bases between the two germline ends. The CDR3 totals 13 residues. Germline assignment: CDR1 DFQATT and CDR2 SNEGSKA (reference sequence).

This chain uses TRBV12-3 or TRBV12-4 with TRBJ2-1; 8 bases fit TRBD2. The CDR3 extends over 17 amino acids. V lost 5 bases and J lost 0; bases outside the gene matches: 9. CDR3 nucleotides: TGTGCCAGCAGTCCCGTAGCGGGGTGGAGCTCCTACAATGAGCAGTTCTTC. This sequence encodes CASSPVAGWSSYNEQFF.

Concerning this clonotype itself: A junction end diverges from the germline sequence, so it may reflect a read error. This rearrangement joins TRBV18 to TRBJ2-1; D is uncertain. The germline CDR1 and CDR2 sequences are KGHSH and LQKENI. This CDR3 is built from 15 residues. CDR3 region: CASPPPFAGNNEQFF. The CDR3 DNA reads TGTGCCAGCCCACCACCGTTCGCTGGAAACAATGAGCAGTTCTTC.

This sequence joins TRBV20-1 and TRBJ1-5; TRBD1 matches at 7 bases. The CDR3 has 13 amino acids. CDR1 is DFQATT, CDR2 SNEGSKA, per germline (reference sequence). The CDR3 DNA reads as TGCGCGGATCGGACAGGAGGCAATCAGCCCCAGCATTTT. Its protein product is CADRTGGNQPQHF.

Only one count was recorded for this clonotype. The chain carries TRBV6-6 and TRBJ1-2, with D unresolved. Trimming pared 6 bases from V and 3 bases from J, leaving 14 bases between. Germline V lookup: CDR1 MNHNY, CDR2 SVGAGI (reference sequence). The CDR3 length is 14 residues. The CDR3 DNA reads TGTGCCAGCAGCCCCGGCGGGGATTACTATGGCTACACCTTC. This translates into CASSPGGDYYGYTF.

The chain joins TRBV2 to TRBJ1-1, with TRBD1 as a possible D gene (6 bases). The V and J ends lost 5 bases and 6 bases respectively, with 22 bases between them. Looked up from germline, CDR1 is SNHLY and CDR2 is FYNNEI. The CDR3 is made up of 16 amino acids. CDR3 sequence reads: CASSSNRVERRAEAFF. CDR3 sequence (DNA): TGTGCCAGCAGTTCAAACAGGGTTGAGCGGAGGGCTGAAGCTTTCTTT.

This clonotype has a count of ten or more. The DNA for the CDR3 is TGCGCCAGCAGTGAGTCTGGGACAGGGGGCTACAATGAGCAGTACTTC. Its translation: CASSESGTGGYNEQYF. The chain carries TRBV10-2 and TRBJ2-5; TRBD1 matches 12 bases. V was pared by 0 bases and J by 11 bases, with 10 bases of the junction left unmatched. The CDR3 runs to 16 residues. CDR1 is WSHSY and CDR2 is SAAADI in the germline V gene.

A single count supports this clonotype. The J gene is TRBJ2-1, the V gene TRBV28; 8 bases are shared with TRBD2. The end of the DNA is better explained by TRBJ2-7, so the J call may be wrong. CDR3 length equals 14 residues. Germline V gene sequence: CDR1 MDHEN, CDR2 SYDVKM. The CDR3 region is CASSYLAGYNEQYF. Here the CDR3 DNA reads TGTGCCAGCAGTTACCTAGCGGGTTACAATGAGCAGTACTTC.

This chain links TRBV15 with TRBJ2-7; D is possibly TRBD1 or TRBD2 (6 bases each). CDR3 length: 14 amino acids. Germline V gives CDR1 LNHNV, CDR2 YYDKDF (reference sequence). Trimming removed 9 bases from V and 2 bases from J, with 17 bases in between. The CDR3: CATRGATGAYEQYF. As DNA, the CDR3 is TGTGCCACAAGGGGGGCCACGGGAGCCTACGAGCAGTACTTC.

This clonotype came up many times. This rearrangement joins TRBV7-9 to TRBJ1-4, with a possible D match to TRBD1 (5 bases). The germline gives CDR1 SEHNR, CDR2 FQNEAQ (reference sequence). There are 17 residues in the CDR3. With 1 base removed from V and 0 bases from J, the gap between germline ends came to 12 bases. In nucleotides, the CDR3 is TGTGCCAGCAGCTTAGGGCAGGGTCGAACAACTAATGAAAAACTGTTTTTT. Its translation is CASSLGQGRTTNEKLFF.

V is TRBV9 and J is TRBJ2-3; D perhaps matches TRBD2 (5 bases). Germline V CDR1 and CDR2: SGDLS, YYNGEE. The CDR3 loop spans 16 amino acids. V lost 0 bases and J 3 bases, leaving 14 bases between the germline ends. In nucleotides, the CDR3 is TGTGCCAGCAGCGTAGGTGTAGGGAGTGGTACAGATACGCAGTATTTT. As protein: CASSVGVGSGTDTQYF.

The V and J genes are TRBV27 and TRBJ2-1; D call uncertain. CDR1 MNHEY and CDR2 SMNVEV come from the germline V gene (reference sequence). V was clipped by 0 bases and J by 0 bases, with 12 bases between them. This CDR3 contains 17 residues. CDR3 residues: CASSLSISDYSYNEQFF. CDR3 bases: TGTGCCAGCAGTTTATCGATTTCGGATTACTCCTACAATGAGCAGTTCTTC.

This clonotype appeared a few times. V and J are TRBV29-1 and TRBJ2-1; 13 bases match TRBD2. The J call may be mistaken, given a closer DNA end match to TRBJ2-7. Looked up from germline, CDR1 is SQVTM and CDR2 is ANQGSEA. The CDR3 contains 17 residues. The CDR3 coding sequence is TGCAGCGTTGATGGACTAGCGGGAGTGAGTGCCTACAATGAGCAGTACTTC. This sequence encodes CSVDGLAGVSAYNEQYF.

The V and J genes are TRBV5-1 and TRBJ1-2; TRBD1 agrees at 7 bases. Germline loops: CDR1 SGHRS, CDR2 YFSETQ. The V segment lost 4 bases and the J segment 4 bases; nucleotides outside the gene matches: 4. The CDR3 totals 13 residues. The CDR3 DNA reads TGCGCCAGCAGCACGGGACAGACCTATGGCTACACCTTC. Protein sequence: CASSTGQTYGYTF.

This clonotype was observed at least ten times. J is TRBJ1-5 and V is TRBV21-1. TRBV21-1 is assigned pseudogene status. The CDR3 is made up of 14 amino acids. CDR3: CASSKTREDQPQHF. The CDR3 bases are TGTGCCAGCAGCAAAACCAGGGAGGATCAGCCCCAGCATTTT.

The genes are TRBV2 and TRBJ2-1; 10 nucleotides match TRBD2. The germline V gene encodes CDR1 SNHLY and CDR2 FYNNEI. The CDR3 extends over 17 amino acids. V dropped 2 bases and J dropped 6; count of bases not matched to a gene: 10. CDR3 loop: CASSEQGPSGSFNEQFF. CDR3 sequence (DNA): TGTGCCAGCAGTGAACAAGGGCCTAGCGGGAGTTTCAATGAGCAGTTCTTC.

The genes are TRBV30 and TRBJ2-7; possible D gene TRBD1, 5 bases. Germline values: CDR1 GTSNPN, CDR2 SVGIG (reference sequence). This CDR3 region has 13 residues. The V and J ends lost 4 bases and 0 bases respectively, with 10 bases between them. Written as DNA, the CDR3 is TGTGCCTGGAAAGGTCAGGGCTCCTACGAGCAGTACTTC. This codes for CAWKGQGSYEQYF.

V usage is TRBV7-2 and J usage is TRBJ2-2; D remains unclear. The germline V gene encodes CDR1 SGHTA and CDR2 FQGNSA. CDR3 length: 12 residues. Deletions cut 1 base from V and 7 bases from J, with 4 bases between. CDR3 residues: CASSLDVGELFF. The CDR3 nucleotides read TGTGCCAGCAGCTTAGATGTCGGGGAGCTGTTTTTT.

This rearrangement joins TRBV12-3 or TRBV12-4 to TRBJ2-1, with D hard to call. The CDR3 loop spans 14 amino acids. V dropped 6 bases and J dropped 8 bases, with 17 bases sitting between them. CDR3 amino acids: CASRHTSRWDEQFF. DNA of the CDR3: TGTGCCAGCAGACACACCTCGCGGTGGGATGAGCAGTTCTTC.

This clonotype was detected a few times. The chain is built from TRBV3-1 and TRBJ2-5, with unresolved D. This CDR3 has 14 residues. The V and J ends lost 0 bases and 11 bases respectively, with 16 bases between them. From germline, CDR1 is LGHDT and CDR2 YNNKEL (reference sequence). The CDR3 DNA reads as TGTGCCAGCAGCCAAGAAACACGGGTGGGTGAGCAGTACTTC. It yields the protein CASSQETRVGEQYF.

A few counts support this clonotype. The chain employs TRBV5-6 and TRBJ2-1; TRBD1 matches 8 bases. This CDR3 spans 17 amino acids. V lost 1 base, J lost 4 bases, and 10 bases stayed unmatched. CDR1 is SGHDT, CDR2 YYEEEE, per germline. CDR3 in amino acids: CASSLLGGQGEYNEQFF. CDR3 DNA: TGTGCCAGCAGCTTGTTAGGAGGACAGGGAGAGTACAATGAGCAGTTCTTC.

This chain links TRBV28 with TRBJ2-7; 8 positions match TRBD2. The CDR3 length is 13 residues. Germline assignment: CDR1 MDHEN and CDR2 SYDVKM. V shed 7 bases, J shed 7 bases, and the junction held 9 bases outside the gene matches. This chain's CDR3 is CASITGGENEQYF. The CDR3 nucleotides read TGTGCCAGCATCACCGGGGGGGAGAATGAGCAGTACTTC.

The chain joins TRBV4-2 to TRBJ1-3, with D unresolved. Germline CDR1 LGHNA, CDR2 YNFKEQ. The CDR3 spans 18 residues. The V and J ends lost 0 bases and 0 bases respectively, with 15 bases between them. The CDR3: CASSQDMTPEGSGNTIYF. CDR3 sequence (DNA): TGTGCCAGCAGCCAAGATATGACCCCGGAAGGCTCTGGAAACACCATATATTTT.

The chain is built from TRBV4-3 and TRBJ1-2, with D possibly TRBD1 on 6 matching bases. The CDR3 contains 15 residues. Germline-derived CDR1 and CDR2 are LGHNA and YSLEER. V dropped 0 bases and J dropped 3 bases, with 11 bases sitting between them. The chain's CDR3 is CASSQDRSGDYGYTF. The DNA for the CDR3 is TGCGCCAGCAGCCAAGATAGGTCAGGGGACTATGGCTACACCTTC.